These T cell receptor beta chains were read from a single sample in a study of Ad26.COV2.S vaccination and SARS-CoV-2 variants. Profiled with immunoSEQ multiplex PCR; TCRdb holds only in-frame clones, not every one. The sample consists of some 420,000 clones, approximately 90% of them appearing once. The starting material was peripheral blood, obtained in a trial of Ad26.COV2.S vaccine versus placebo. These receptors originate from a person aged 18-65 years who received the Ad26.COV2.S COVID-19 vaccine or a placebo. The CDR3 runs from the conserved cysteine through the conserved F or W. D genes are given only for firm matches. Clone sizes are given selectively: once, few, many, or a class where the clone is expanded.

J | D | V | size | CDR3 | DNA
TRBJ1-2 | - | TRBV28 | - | CASSINRRGNYGYTF | TGTGCCAGCAGTATTAACAGGAGAGGGAACTATGGCTACACCTTC
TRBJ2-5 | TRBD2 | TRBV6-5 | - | CASRPSGLETQYF | TGTGCCAGCAGACCTAGCGGGTTAGAGACCCAGTACTTC
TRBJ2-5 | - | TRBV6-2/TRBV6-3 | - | CASSYQKGREYQETQYF | TGTGCCAGCAGTTACCAGAAGGGACGGGAGTACCAAGAGACCCAGTACTTC
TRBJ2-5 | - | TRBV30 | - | CAWSSGMQETQYF | TGTGCCTGGAGTTCGGGGATGCAAGAGACCCAGTACTTC
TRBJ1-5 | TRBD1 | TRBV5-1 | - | CASSLETGGQPQHF | TGCGCCAGCAGCTTGGAGACAGGGGGTCAGCCCCAGCATTTT
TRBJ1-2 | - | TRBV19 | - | CASSPGGQGIYGYTF | TGTGCCAGTAGTCCTGGCGGGCAGGGCATCTATGGCTACACCTTC
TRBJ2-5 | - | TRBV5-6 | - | CASSWDWKTQYF | TGTGCCAGCAGCTGGGACTGGAAGACCCAGTACTTC
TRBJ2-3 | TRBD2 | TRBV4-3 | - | CASSQRAGGRGDTQYF | TGCGCCAGCAGCCAGCGAGCGGGGGGGCGTGGAGATACGCAGTATTTT
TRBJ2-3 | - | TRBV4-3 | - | CASSSMATDPATDTQYF | TGCGCCAGCAGCTCCATGGCCACCGACCCTGCCACAGATACGCAGTATTTT
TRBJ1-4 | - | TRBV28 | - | CASGLQGPNEKLFF | TGTGCCAGCGGCTTACAGGGACCTAATGAAAAACTGTTTTTT
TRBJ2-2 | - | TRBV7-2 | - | CASSSTGGSPTTELFF | TGTGCCAGCAGCTCAACCGGGGGTAGCCCGACCACGGAGCTGTTTTTT
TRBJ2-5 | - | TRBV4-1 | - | CASSHRRGGGDQETQYF | TGCGCCAGCAGCCACAGGCGGGGCGGGGGCGACCAAGAGACCCAGTACTTC
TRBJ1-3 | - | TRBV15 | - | CATSRGVGGATGNTIYF | TGTGCCACCAGCAGAGGGGTTGGGGGCGCGACTGGAAACACCATATATTTT
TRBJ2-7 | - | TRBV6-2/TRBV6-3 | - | CASSPSYEQYF | TGTGCCAGCAGTCCGTCCTACGAGCAGTACTTC
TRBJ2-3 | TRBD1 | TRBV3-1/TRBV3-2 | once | CASSQESFHRTGVTDTQYF | TGTGCCAGCAGCCAAGAGTCGTTCCACAGGACAGGAGTCACAGATACGCAGTATTTT
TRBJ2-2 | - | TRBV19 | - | CASTLLPRTGELFF | TGTGCCAGTACCCTCCTCCCACGGACCGGGGAGCTGTTTTTT
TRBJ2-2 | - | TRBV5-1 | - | CASSLSQARGGGELFF | TGCGCCAGCAGCTTGTCACAGGCCCGGGGTGGCGGGGAGCTGTTTTTT
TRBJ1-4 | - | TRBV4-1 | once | CASSQEPTNEKLFF | TGCGCCAGCAGCCAAGAACCTACTAATGAAAAACTGTTTTTT
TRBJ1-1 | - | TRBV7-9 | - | CASSSNNGANTEAFF | TGTGCCAGCAGCTCAAACAACGGCGCGAACACTGAAGCTTTCTTT
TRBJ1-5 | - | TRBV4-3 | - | CASSQVARADQPQHF | TGCGCCAGCAGCCAAGTAGCCAGGGCGGATCAGCCCCAGCATTTT
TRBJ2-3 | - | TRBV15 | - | CATSRDISRGTDTQYF | TGTGCCACCAGCAGGGACATATCTAGGGGCACAGATACGCAGTATTTT
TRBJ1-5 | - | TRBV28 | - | CASTLRGGVNQPQHF | TGTGCCAGCACCCTGCGGGGCGGAGTCAATCAGCCCCAGCATTTT
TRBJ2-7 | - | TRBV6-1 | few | CASSERASSSYEQYF | TGTGCCAGCAGTGAAAGGGCTTCGAGCTCCTACGAGCAGTACTTC
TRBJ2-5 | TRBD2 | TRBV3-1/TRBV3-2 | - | CASSQRPGGPRETQYF | TGTGCCAGCAGCCAAAGGCCGGGGGGGCCGAGGGAGACCCAGTACTTC
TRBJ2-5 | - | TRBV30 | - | CAWRLGVYGETQYF | TGTGCCTGGAGGTTGGGGGTGTATGGGGAGACCCAGTACTTC
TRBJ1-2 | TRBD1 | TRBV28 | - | CASRPDRGLDYGYTF | TGTGCCAGCAGGCCGGACAGGGGTTTAGACTATGGCTACACCTTC
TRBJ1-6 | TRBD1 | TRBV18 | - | CASSQGTGGYNSPLHF | TGTGCCAGCTCACAAGGGACAGGGGGATATAATTCACCCCTCCACTTT
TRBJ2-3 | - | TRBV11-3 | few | CASSLHTDTQYF | TGTGCCAGCAGCTTGCACACAGATACGCAGTATTTT
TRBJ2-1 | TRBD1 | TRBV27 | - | CASRHGTGPNEQFF | TGTGCCAGCAGGCACGGGACAGGCCCCAATGAGCAGTTCTTC
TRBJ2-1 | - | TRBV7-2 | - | CASSLVQGSYNEQFF | TGTGCCAGCAGCTTAGTTCAGGGCTCCTACAATGAGCAGTTCTTC
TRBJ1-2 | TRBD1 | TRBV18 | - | CASSPETGVSAF | TGTGCCAGCTCACCGGAGACAGGGGTTTCCGCCTTC
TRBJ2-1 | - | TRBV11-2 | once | CASSIRRGQSAEQFF | TGTGCCAGCAGCATAAGGAGGGGACAGTCAGCTGAGCAGTTCTTC
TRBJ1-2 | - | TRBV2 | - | CASSERSGRYYGYTF | TGTGCCAGCAGTGAAAGGTCAGGGAGATACTATGGCTACACCTTC
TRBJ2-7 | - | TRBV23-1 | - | CASSRPGPYYEQYF | TGCGCCAGCAGTCGTCCCGGCCCCTACTACGAGCAGTACTTC
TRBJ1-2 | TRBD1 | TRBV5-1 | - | CASSLGRQGDGYTF | TGCGCCAGCAGCTTGGGGCGACAGGGGGACGGCTACACCTTC
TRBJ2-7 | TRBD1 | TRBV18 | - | CASSPPQGAEQYF | TGTGCCAGCTCACCACCACAGGGGGCAGAGCAGTACTTC
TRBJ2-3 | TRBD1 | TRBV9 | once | CASSEGPPGQGTDTQYF | TGTGCCAGCAGCGAAGGCCCACCGGGACAGGGGACAGATACGCAGTATTTT
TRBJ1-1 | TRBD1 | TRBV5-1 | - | CASTTGGTEAFF | TGCGCCAGCACCACAGGGGGCACTGAAGCTTTCTTT
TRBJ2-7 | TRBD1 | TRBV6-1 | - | CASSEGTGMLYEQYF | TGTGCCAGCAGTGAGGGGACAGGGATGTTATACGAGCAGTACTTC
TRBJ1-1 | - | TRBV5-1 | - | CASSPRTPHTEAFF | TGCGCCAGCAGCCCGCGGACACCTCACACTGAAGCTTTCTTT
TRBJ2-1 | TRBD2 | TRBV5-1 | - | CASSLSGGAYEQFF | TGCGCCAGCAGCTTAAGCGGGGGGGCCTATGAGCAGTTCTTC
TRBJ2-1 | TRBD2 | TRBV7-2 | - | CASSLDSGGSEQFF | TGTGCCAGCAGCTTAGATAGCGGGGGCAGTGAGCAGTTCTTC
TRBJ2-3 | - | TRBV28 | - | CASSFMGGPTDTQYF | TGTGCCAGCAGTTTTATGGGGGGACCCACAGATACGCAGTATTTT
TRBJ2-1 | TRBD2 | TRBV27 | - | CASSLGTSGGYNEQFF | TGTGCCAGCAGTTTAGGGACTAGCGGGGGGTACAATGAGCAGTTCTTC
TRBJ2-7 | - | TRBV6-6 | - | CASSYPATGEQYF | TGTGCCAGCAGTTACCCCGCGACGGGTGAGCAGTACTTC
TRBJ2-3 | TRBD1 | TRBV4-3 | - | CASSHGTVTDTQYF | TGCGCCAGCAGCCACGGGACAGTCACAGATACGCAGTATTTT
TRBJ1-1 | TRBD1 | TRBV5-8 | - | CASGPGQSNTEAFF | TGTGCCAGCGGCCCGGGACAGTCAAACACTGAAGCTTTCTTT
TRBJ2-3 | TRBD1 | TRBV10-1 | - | CASIYRDRGRFSTDTQYF | TGCGCCAGCATCTACCGGGACAGGGGGCGGTTTAGTACAGATACGCAGTATTTT
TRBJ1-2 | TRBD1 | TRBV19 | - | CASTPGRQGGYGYTF | TGTGCCAGTACCCCTGGGAGACAGGGGGGATATGGCTACACCTTC
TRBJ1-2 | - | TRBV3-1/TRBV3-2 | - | CASSLGHATYGYTF | TGTGCCAGCAGCCTAGGACACGCCACTTATGGCTACACCTTC
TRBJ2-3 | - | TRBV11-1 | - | CASSSLGNTRDTQYF | TGTGCCAGCAGCTCCCTGGGGAATACTAGAGATACGCAGTATTTT
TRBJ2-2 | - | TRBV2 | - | CASSVGTPRRTGELFF | TGTGCCAGCAGTGTTGGGACGCCACGGAGGACCGGGGAGCTGTTTTTT
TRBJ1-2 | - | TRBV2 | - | CASSEWRQDGYTF | TGTGCCAGCAGTGAGTGGCGTCAGGACGGCTACACCTTC
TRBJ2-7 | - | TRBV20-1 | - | CSASPRALGEQYF | TGCAGTGCTAGTCCCAGGGCCCTGGGCGAGCAGTACTTC
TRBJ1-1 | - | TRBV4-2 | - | CASSQRTGSFTEAFF | TGTGCCAGCAGCCAGAGGACGGGGAGTTTCACTGAAGCTTTCTTT
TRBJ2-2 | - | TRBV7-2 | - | CASSLAGPSGELFF | TGTGCCAGCAGCTTGGCGGGGCCGAGCGGGGAGCTGTTTTTT
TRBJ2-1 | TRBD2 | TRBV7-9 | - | CASSLDSGGYNEQFF | TGTGCCAGCAGCTTAGACAGCGGGGGGTACAATGAGCAGTTCTTC
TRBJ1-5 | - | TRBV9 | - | CASSSGDVSNQPQHF | TGTGCCAGCAGCTCTGGGGATGTTAGCAATCAGCCCCAGCATTTT
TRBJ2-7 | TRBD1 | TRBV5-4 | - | CASSQGTGSYEQYF | TGTGCCAGCAGCCAAGGGACAGGGTCGTACGAGCAGTACTTC